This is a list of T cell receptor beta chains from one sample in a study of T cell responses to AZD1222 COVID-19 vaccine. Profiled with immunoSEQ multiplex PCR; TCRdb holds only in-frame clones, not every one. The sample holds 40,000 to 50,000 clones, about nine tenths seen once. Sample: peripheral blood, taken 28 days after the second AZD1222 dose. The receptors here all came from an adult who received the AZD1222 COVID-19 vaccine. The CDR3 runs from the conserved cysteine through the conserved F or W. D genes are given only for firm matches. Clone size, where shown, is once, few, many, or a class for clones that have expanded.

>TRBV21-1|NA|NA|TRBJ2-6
TGTGCCAGCAGCAAAGGGGAAGGGTCTGGGGCCAACGTCCTGACTTTC
CASSKGEGSGANVLTF
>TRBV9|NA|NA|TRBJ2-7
TGTGCCAGCAGCGGTGAGGGACCTTCCCCTTACGAGCAGTACTTC
CASSGEGPSPYEQYF
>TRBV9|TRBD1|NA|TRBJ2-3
TGTGCCAGCAGCGTAGGGACAGGGGATACGCAGTATTTT
CASSVGTGDTQYF
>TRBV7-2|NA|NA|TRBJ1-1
TGTGCCAGCAGCCCAGGCCAGAGGACTGAAGCTTTCTTT
CASSPGQRTEAFF
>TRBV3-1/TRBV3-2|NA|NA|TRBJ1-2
TGTGCCAGCAGCCAAGAAGGAGGGGGGCCGGGAGGCTACACCTTC
CASSQEGGGPGGYTF
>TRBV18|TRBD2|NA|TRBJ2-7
TGTGCCAGCTCACCACCTAGCGGGAGCTCCTACGAGCAGTACTTC
CASSPPSGSSYEQYF
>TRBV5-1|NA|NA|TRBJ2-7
TGCGCCAGCAGCGTGGGTACAACTTACGAGCAGTACTTC
CASSVGTTYEQYF
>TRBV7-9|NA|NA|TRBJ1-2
TGTGCCAGCAGCTTACAGTCCGAGTATGGCTACACCTTC
CASSLQSEYGYTF
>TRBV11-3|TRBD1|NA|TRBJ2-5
TGTGCCAGCAGCTTAGGCGGGACAGGGGGAGAAGAGACCCAGTACTTC
CASSLGGTGGEETQYF
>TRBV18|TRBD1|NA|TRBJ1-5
TGTGCCAGCTCACCCGGGACAGGGGCGGTCAGCAATCAGCCCCAGCATTTT
CASSPGTGAVSNQPQHF
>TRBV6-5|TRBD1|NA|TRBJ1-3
TGTGCCAGCAGGGGACAGGGAACTGGAAACACCATATATTTT
CASRGQGTGNTIYF
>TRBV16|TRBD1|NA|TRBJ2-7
TGTGCCAGCAGCACCGGACAGGGGCCAAGTCGCGGTTCCCCCTACGAGCAGTACTTC
CASSTGQGPSRGSPYEQYF
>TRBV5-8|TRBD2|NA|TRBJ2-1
TGTGCCAGCAGCTTACCGGGACTAGAAGGTGATGAGCAGTTCTTC
CASSLPGLEGDEQFF
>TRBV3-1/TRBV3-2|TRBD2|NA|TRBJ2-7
TGTGCCAGCAGCCAAGTTGGGTGGTTCGAGCGGGGAAGCTACGAGCAGTACTTC
CASSQVGWFERGSYEQYF
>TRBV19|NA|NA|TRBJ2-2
TGTGCCAGTAGTTCACGAGGACTAATGAACACCGGGGAGCTGTTTTTT
CASSSRGLMNTGELFF
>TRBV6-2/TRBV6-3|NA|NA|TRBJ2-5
TGTGCCAGCAGTGCGGACCGGAGGGAGACCCAGTACTTC
CASSADRRETQYF
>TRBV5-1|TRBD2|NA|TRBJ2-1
TGCGCCAGCAGCCCTAGCGGGGGAGCCTACAATGAGCAGTTCTTC
CASSPSGGAYNEQFF
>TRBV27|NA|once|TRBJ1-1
TGTGCCAGCAGTTTATGGCAGAACACTGAAGCTTTCTTT
CASSLWQNTEAFF
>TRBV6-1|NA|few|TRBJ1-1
TGTGCCAGCAGTGAATTTGGGGGTTCGTACACTGAAGCTTTCTTT
CASSEFGGSYTEAFF
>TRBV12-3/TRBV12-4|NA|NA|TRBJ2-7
TGTGCCAGCAGTTTAGTGTTGCGGTACGAGCAGTACTTC
CASSLVLRYEQYF
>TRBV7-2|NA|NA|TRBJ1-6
TGTGCCAGCAGCTTAGGACAGACTCCCTCACCCCTCCACTTT
CASSLGQTPSPLHF
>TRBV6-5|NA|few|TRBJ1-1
TGTGCCAGCAGTTACGGGGGGTTCACTGAAGCTTTCTTT
CASSYGGFTEAFF
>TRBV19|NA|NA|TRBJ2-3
TGTGCCAGCCGTGGAGGAGGGTCAGATACGCAGTATTTT
CASRGGGSDTQYF
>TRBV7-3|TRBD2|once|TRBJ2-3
TGTGCCAGCAGCTTAAGCGTCGGGGCGGGAGGGGCAGATACGCAGTATTTT
CASSLSVGAGGADTQYF
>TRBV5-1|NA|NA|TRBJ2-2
TGCGCCAGCAGCTTGGGAGTGGGGTCCGGGGAGCTGTTTTTT
CASSLGVGSGELFF
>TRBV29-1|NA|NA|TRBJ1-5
TGCAGCGTTGAAGGGGAGGGTGGTAGCAATCAGCCCCAGCATTTT
CSVEGEGGSNQPQHF
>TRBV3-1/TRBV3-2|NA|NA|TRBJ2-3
TGTGCCAGCAGCCAAGCTAGGTCAGATACGCAGTATTTT
CASSQARSDTQYF
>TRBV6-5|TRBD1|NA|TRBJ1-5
TGTGCCAGCAGGGGGACAGGGGCCAATCAGCCCCAGCATTTT
CASRGTGANQPQHF
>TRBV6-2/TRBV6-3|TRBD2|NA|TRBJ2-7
TGTGCCAGCAGTGCGCGGCGGGAGAATCCCCCCCGGGACGAGCAGTACTTC
CASSARRENPPRDEQYF
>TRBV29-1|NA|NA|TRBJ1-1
TGCAGCGTTGGGTACAGCGCAAACACTGAAGCTTTCTTT
CSVGYSANTEAFF
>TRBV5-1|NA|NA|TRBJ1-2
TGCGCCAGCAGCTTAAATGGGCCTCGAAGCTATGGCTACACCTTC
CASSLNGPRSYGYTF
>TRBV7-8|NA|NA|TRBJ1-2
TGTGCCAGCAGCTTAGTTAGTTTAAACTATGGCTACACCTTC
CASSLVSLNYGYTF
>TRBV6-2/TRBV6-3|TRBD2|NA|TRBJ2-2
TGTGCCAGCAGTGAGACTAGCGGGAGGGGAACCGGGGAGCTGTTTTTT
CASSETSGRGTGELFF
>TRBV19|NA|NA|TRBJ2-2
TGTGCCAGTACAGGACAGTCGGGGGAGCTGTTTTTT
CASTGQSGELFF
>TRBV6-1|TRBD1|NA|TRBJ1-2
TGTGCCAGCAGTGAAGGGGGACAGGCTAACTATGGCTACACCTTC
CASSEGGQANYGYTF
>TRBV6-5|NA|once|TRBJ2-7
TGTGCCAGCAGCAAACACCGTGGAGGCTCCTACGAGCAGTACTTC
CASSKHRGGSYEQYF
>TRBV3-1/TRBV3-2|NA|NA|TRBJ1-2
TGTGCCAGCAGCCAAGACCTTCAGGGCTACACCTTC
CASSQDLQGYTF
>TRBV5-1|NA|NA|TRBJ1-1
TGCGCCAGCAGGAGGGCGCAGAACACTGAAGCTTTCTTT
CASRRAQNTEAFF
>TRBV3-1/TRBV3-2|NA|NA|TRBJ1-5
TGTGCCAGCAGCCAAGATGGCGCCCAGCCCCAGCATTTT
CASSQDGAQPQHF
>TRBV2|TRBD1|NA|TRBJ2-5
TGTGCCAGCAGGTGGGACAGTCGAGAGACCCAGTACTTC
CASRWDSRETQYF
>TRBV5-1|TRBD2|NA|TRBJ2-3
TGCGCCAGCAGCCCCGGGAGGGGACACACAGATACGCAGTATTTT
CASSPGRGHTDTQYF